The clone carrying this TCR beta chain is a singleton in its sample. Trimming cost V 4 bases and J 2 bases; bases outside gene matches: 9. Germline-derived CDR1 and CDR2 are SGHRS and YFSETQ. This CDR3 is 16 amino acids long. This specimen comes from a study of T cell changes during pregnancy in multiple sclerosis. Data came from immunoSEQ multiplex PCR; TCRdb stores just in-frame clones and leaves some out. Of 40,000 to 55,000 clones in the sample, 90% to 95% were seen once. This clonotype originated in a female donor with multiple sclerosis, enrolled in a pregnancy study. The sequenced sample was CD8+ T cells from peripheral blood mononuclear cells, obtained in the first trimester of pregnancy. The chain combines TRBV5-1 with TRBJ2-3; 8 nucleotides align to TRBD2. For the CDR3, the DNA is TGCGCCAGCAGCCCCGGCATCGGGGGGGTCACAGATACGCAGTATTTT. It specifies CASSPGIGGVTDTQYF. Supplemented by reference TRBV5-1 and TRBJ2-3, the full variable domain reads KAGVTQTPRYLIKTRGQQVTLSCSPISGHRSVSWYQQTPGQGLQFLFEYFSETQRNKGNFPGRFSGRQFSNSRSEMNVSTLELGDSALYLCASSPGIGGVTDTQYFGPGTRLTVL.